The 26 T cell receptor beta chains listed next were all sequenced from one sample in a study of T cell repertoires in cytomegalovirus infection. TCRdb processed the reads anew with MiXCR; each CDR3 protein has one entry. This sample yields 300,000 or so distinct CDR3 sequences, of which 9.6% are seen a single time; around 2.6% belongs to the top ten. Material: PBMCs. Source of these receptors: a human donor in good health (CMV status not recorded). Some clones in this sample may be carry-over from other donors' samples.

This clonotype was seen only a few times. The rearrangement links TRBV29-1 to TRBJ1-1; D is perhaps TRBD1 (5 bases). The CDR3 is 12 amino acids. Trimming removed 5 bases at V and 5 bases at J, with 12 bases between. Germline CDR1 reads SQVTM; CDR2 reads ANQGSEA. Here the CDR3 reads CSVSAGRTEAFF. As DNA, the CDR3 is TGCAGCGTTTCAGCAGGGAGGACTGAAGCTTTCTTT.

Many counts were recorded for this clonotype. The rearrangement joins TRBV7-2 to TRBJ1-1; no clear D gene. Germline V gene data show CDR1 as SGHTA and CDR2 as FQGNSA. Trimming removed 2 bases at V and 7 bases at J, with 11 bases between. The CDR3 is made up of 13 amino acids. CDR3 in amino acids: CASSLLEWDEAFF. The CDR3 DNA sequence: TGTGCCAGCAGCTTATTAGAATGGGATGAAGCTTTCTTT.

This clonotype was seen repeatedly, ten times or more. The chain recombines TRBV6-5 with TRBJ2-5; D is ambiguous. The CDR3 consists of 12 residues. The V gene's germline CDR1 is MNHEY and CDR2 SVGAGI. The ends were cut back, 5 bases at V and 5 bases at J, with 9 bases in the middle. CDR3 protein: CASSESGETQYF. The CDR3 DNA follows: TGTGCCAGCAGTGAGTCGGGTGAGACCCAGTACTTC.

This clonotype was counted between two and nine times. The J gene is TRBJ2-3, the V gene TRBV11-1, with TRBD2 as a possible D gene (6 bases). The V gene lost 3 bases and the J gene lost 4 bases, with 11 bases spanning the gap. Germline assignment: CDR1 SGHAT and CDR2 FQDESV (reference sequence). CDR3 length equals 14 residues. CDR3 bases: TGTGCCAGCAGCTTCGGGAGAGCTCCAGATACGCAGTATTTT. As protein: CASSFGRAPDTQYF.

Ten or more counts support this clonotype. The rearrangement uses TRBV5-4 and TRBJ1-4, with 9 bases identical to TRBD1. The V segment lost 4 bases and the J segment 7 bases; nucleotides outside the gene matches: 2. The CDR3 sequence is 13 residues long. CDR1 is SGHNT, CDR2 YYREEE, per germline (reference sequence). Here the CDR3 DNA reads TGTGCCAGCAGCCGGGACAGGGTTGAAAAACTGTTTTTT. Translation: CASSRDRVEKLFF.

In its sample, this clonotype was seen a few times. The rearrangement joins TRBV12-5 to TRBJ2-5; D not certain. The CDR3 runs 12 residues. Germline V CDR1 and CDR2: LGHNT, FRNRAP. V was clipped by 3 bases and J by 5 bases, with 7 bases between them. The CDR3 bases are TGTGCTAGTGGTTTTCCCGGGGAGACCCAGTACTTC. Its protein product is CASGFPGETQYF.

There are many counts of this clonotype. The V and J genes are TRBV7-2 and TRBJ2-5; D is unresolved. Per germline, CDR1 SGHTA and CDR2 FQGNSA. The CDR3 sequence is 15 residues long. The V end was cut by 1 base, the J end by 1 base, with 10 bases between. The CDR3 loop reads CASSLGIWGQETQYF. The CDR3 DNA sequence: TGTGCCAGCAGCTTAGGGATCTGGGGCCAAGAGACCCAGTACTTC.

This clonotype came up once. This chain connects TRBV2 to TRBJ2-6, with 7 bases that match TRBD1. The CDR3 contains 16 residues. The junction had 5 bases not matched to a gene; V was cut back by 6 bases and J by 0 bases. Germline V gene data show CDR1 as SNHLY and CDR2 as FYNNEI. CDR3 DNA sequence: TGTGCCAGCAGAAGGAACAGGGGCTCTGGGGCCAACGTCCTGACTTTC. It specifies CASRRNRGSGANVLTF.

V is TRBV29-1 and J is TRBJ2-1, with 9 nucleotides matching TRBD2. CDR1 SQVTM and CDR2 ANQGSEA come from the germline V gene. CDR3 length equals 13 residues. Germline trimming cut 7 bases from V and 8 bases from J; bases unmatched to any gene: 9. The CDR3 region is CSADGGGAYEQFF. The CDR3 DNA reads TGCAGCGCTGACGGCGGGGGGGCCTATGAGCAGTTCTTC.

This clonotype was observed a single time. This rearrangement joins TRBV20-1 to TRBJ2-1; D possibly corresponds to TRBD2 (7 bases). The ends were cut back, 6 bases at V and 7 bases at J, with 22 bases in the middle. Per the germline V gene, CDR1 is DFQATT and CDR2 is SNEGSKA (reference sequence). This CDR3 spans 15 amino acids. CDR3 sequence (DNA): TGCAGTGCGGCTAGGGCCGGGGGGCCGGGAAATGAGCAGTTCTTC. Its protein product is CSAARAGGPGNEQFF.

This clonotype showed up many times. V usage is TRBV7-2 and J usage is TRBJ2-1; 7 bases line up with TRBD1. CDR3 size: 16 residues. Germline CDR1 SGHTA, CDR2 FQGNSA. The junction had 10 bases not matched to a gene; V was cut back by 1 base and J by 7 bases. For the CDR3, the DNA is TGTGCCAGCAGCTTAGTGGGCAGGGGGACGGGGAATGAGCAGTTCTTC. This encodes CASSLVGRGTGNEQFF.

A word on this clonotype: One end of the junction varies from germline; a read error may be responsible. This chain joins TRBV7-7 and TRBJ2-1, with 9 bases fitting TRBD2. This CDR3 region has 15 residues. From germline, CDR1 is SSHAT and CDR2 FNYEAQ (reference sequence). CDR3 region: CASSLDSGGWNEQFF. The CDR3 DNA reads as TGTGCTAGCAGCTTAGATAGCGGGGGATGGAATGAGCAGTTCTTC.

In this sample, this clonotype turned up many times. CDR3 sequence reads: CASRAPTGRGPQETQYF. As DNA, the CDR3 is TGCGCCAGCAGGGCGCCGACCGGCCGGGGGCCTCAAGAGACCCAGTACTTC. The gene calls are TRBV5-1 and TRBJ2-5, with D perhaps assigned TRBD1 or TRBD2 (6 bases each). CDR1 and CDR2 (germline): SGHRS, YFSETQ. The CDR3 length is 17 residues. The ends were cut back, 5 bases at V and 2 bases at J, with 22 bases in the middle.

This clonotype was found many times. The chain carries TRBV5-1 and TRBJ1-3; 7 bases line up with TRBD1. J was trimmed by 2 bases and V by 4 bases; bases with no gene match: 3. The CDR3 spans 14 residues. Germline V CDR1 and CDR2: SGHRS, YFSETQ. Here the CDR3 DNA reads TGCGCCAGCAGCGCCGGGACAGCTGGAAACACCATATATTTT. This encodes CASSAGTAGNTIYF.

This clonotype was counted at least ten times. This chain links TRBV12-3 or TRBV12-4 with TRBJ1-5; the match to TRBD1 covers 8 bases. This CDR3 contains 15 residues. With 6 bases clipped from V and 0 bases from J, the junction kept 4 bases outside the gene matches. The CDR3 protein is CASSRTGYSNQPQHF. Written as DNA, the CDR3 is TGTGCCAGCAGCCGGACAGGGTATAGCAATCAGCCCCAGCATTTT.

This clonotype was observed at least ten times. The J gene is TRBJ1-6, the V gene TRBV7-8; maybe TRBD1 (6 bases). This CDR3 is built from 14 residues. Germline V gene lookup returns CDR1 SGHVS and CDR2 FQNEAQ. V dropped 5 bases and J dropped 11 bases, with 16 bases sitting between them. The CDR3 DNA follows: TGTGCCAGCAGCCCAGGATCTAGGGGGACACCCCTCCACTTT. Protein: CASSPGSRGTPLHF.

This clonotype came up many times. The V and J genes are TRBV27 and TRBJ2-3; D is unclear. Germline loops: CDR1 MNHEY, CDR2 SMNVEV (reference sequence). Deletions cut 5 bases from V and 4 bases from J, with 13 bases between. The CDR3 is 14 residues long. The DNA for the CDR3 is TGTGCCAGCAGTCCCAACCCTAGGGCAGATACGCAGTATTTT. This sequence encodes CASSPNPRADTQYF.

The V call is TRBV20-1, the J call TRBJ2-2, with 7 nucleotides matching TRBD1. Germline values: CDR1 DFQATT, CDR2 SNEGSKA (reference sequence). Trimming took 0 bases from V and 7 from J; bases not matched to a gene: 11. The length of the CDR3 is 16 residues. The CDR3 reads CSARDPSRGLIGELFF. As DNA, the CDR3 is TGCAGTGCTAGAGATCCGAGTAGGGGGCTGATCGGGGAGCTGTTTTTT.

Only a few counts were recorded for this clonotype. This sequence joins TRBV28 and TRBJ2-6, with D tentatively TRBD1 (6 bases). Trimming removed 3 bases at V and 11 bases at J, with 17 bases between. This CDR3 has 15 amino acids. CDR1 and CDR2 (germline): MDHEN, SYDVKM. CDR3 bases: TGTGCCAGCAGTTTTCATACAGGGTATTCGGACGTCCTGACTTTC. Its protein is CASSFHTGYSDVLTF.

The J gene is TRBJ2-1, the V gene TRBV7-3; 7 nucleotides match TRBD2. With 1 base clipped from V and 12 bases from J, the junction kept 3 bases outside the gene matches. Germline CDR1 reads SGHTA; CDR2 reads FQGTGA. The CDR3 contains 12 residues. CDR3 DNA sequence: TGTGCCAGCAGCTTAATGGGGGGGGTGCAGTTCTTC. Amino acid sequence: CASSLMGGVQFF.

This clonotype was counted many times. The V call is TRBV6-2 or TRBV6-3, the J call TRBJ1-1, with 7 bases lining up with TRBD1. V shed 5 bases, J shed 7 bases, and the junction held 10 bases outside the gene matches. Germline V gene sequence: CDR1 MNHEY, CDR2 SVGEGT. This CDR3 is built from 14 residues. CDR3 residues: CASSQFRDSVEAFF. The CDR3 DNA sequence: TGTGCCAGCAGTCAGTTCCGGGACAGCGTTGAAGCTTTCTTT.

CDR3 amino acids: CASSLALGGLATNEKLFF. The CDR3 nucleotides read TGTGCCAGCAGCTTAGCGCTCGGGGGCTTAGCAACTAATGAAAAACTGTTTTTT. The chain links TRBV7-2 to TRBJ1-4; tentatively, D is TRBD1 (6 bases). CDR3 length: 18 amino acids. V was clipped by 0 bases and J by 0 bases, with 14 bases between them. Looked up from germline, CDR1 is SGHTA and CDR2 is FQGNSA. The complete variable domain, with remaining parts taken from reference TRBV7-2 and TRBJ1-4, reads GAGVSQSPSNKVTEKGKDVELRCDPISGHTALYWYRQSLGQGLEFLIYFQGNSAPDKSGLPSDRFSAERTGGSVSTLTIQRTQQEDSAVYLCASSLALGGLATNEKLFFGSGTQLSVL.

The sample holds many counts of this clonotype. The chain uses TRBV11-2 and TRBJ1-1; the D is unclear. The CDR3 runs 13 residues. Trimming removed 5 bases from V and 2 bases from J, with 9 bases in between. CDR1 and CDR2 from the germline V gene are SGHAT and FQNNGV. The CDR3 nucleotides read TGTGCCAGCAGCAACAAGTATAACACTGAAGCTTTCTTT. Residues: CASSNKYNTEAFF.

This clonotype was seen at least ten times. This chain joins TRBV7-2 and TRBJ2-3; TRBD2 matches 9 bases. The length of the CDR3 is 17 residues. After removal of 5 bases from V and 5 bases from J, the junction contained 14 bases not matched to a gene. CDR1 and CDR2 (germline): SGHTA, FQGNSA. The CDR3: CASSPLRERGAGDTQYF. The CDR3 DNA reads as TGTGCCAGCAGCCCCCTGCGGGAGCGGGGGGCAGGAGATACGCAGTATTTT.

This clonotype appeared once. A much larger clone differs by one base, so this may be a read error. The chain recombines TRBV6-2 or TRBV6-3 with TRBJ2-7; D possibly matches TRBD1 or TRBD2 (5 bases each). Per germline, CDR1 MNHEY and CDR2 SVGEGT. The V gene lost 7 bases and the J gene lost 5 bases, with 18 bases spanning the gap. The CDR3 spans 14 residues. The CDR3 DNA follows: TGTGCCAGCACCAAAGCGAGGGGAACCCACGAGCAGTACGTC. Translation gives CASTKARGTHEQYV.

This clonotype was counted ten times or more. The CDR3 loop reads CASSFTGAGNTIYF. The CDR3 DNA reads as TGTGCCAGCAGTTTCACAGGGGCTGGAAACACCATATATTTT. This chain links TRBV2 with TRBJ1-3; 7 positions match TRBD1. The CDR3 runs to 14 residues. Per the germline V gene, CDR1 is SNHLY and CDR2 is FYNNEI. Unmatched junction bases numbered 3, after V lost 5 bases and J lost 2 bases.